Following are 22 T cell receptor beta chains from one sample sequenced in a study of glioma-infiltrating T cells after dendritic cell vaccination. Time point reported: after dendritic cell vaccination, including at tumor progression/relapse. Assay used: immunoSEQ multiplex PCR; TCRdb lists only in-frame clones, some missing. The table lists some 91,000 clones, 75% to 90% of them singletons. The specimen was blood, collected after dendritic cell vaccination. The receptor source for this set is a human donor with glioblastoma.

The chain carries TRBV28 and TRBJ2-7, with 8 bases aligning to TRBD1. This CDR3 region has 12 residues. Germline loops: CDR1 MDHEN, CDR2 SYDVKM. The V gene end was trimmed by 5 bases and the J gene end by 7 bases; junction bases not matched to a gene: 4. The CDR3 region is CASSQTGVEQYV. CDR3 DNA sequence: TGTGCCAGCAGTCAGACAGGGGTTGAGCAGTACGTC.

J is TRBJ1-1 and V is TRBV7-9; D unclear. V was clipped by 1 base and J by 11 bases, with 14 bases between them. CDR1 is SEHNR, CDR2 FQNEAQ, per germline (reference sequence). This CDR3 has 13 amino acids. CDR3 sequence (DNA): TGTGCCAGCAGCTTAGATGAGGGCTTGGAGGCTTTCTTT. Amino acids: CASSLDEGLEAFF.

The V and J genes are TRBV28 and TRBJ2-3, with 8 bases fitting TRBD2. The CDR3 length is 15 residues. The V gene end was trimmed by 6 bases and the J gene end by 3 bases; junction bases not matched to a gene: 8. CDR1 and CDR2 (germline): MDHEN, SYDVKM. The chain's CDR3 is CASSTAGGRTDTQYF. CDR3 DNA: TGTGCCAGCAGCACTGCGGGGGGACGGACAGATACGCAGTATTTT.

The chain's CDR3 is CASSSRTDNEQFF. CDR3 nucleotides: TGCGCCAGCAGCTCCAGGACAGACAATGAGCAGTTCTTC. The rearrangement joins TRBV5-1 to TRBJ2-1, with D possibly matching TRBD1 (6 bases). Germline CDR1 and CDR2: SGHRS and YFSETQ. Between the trimmed V and J ends, which lost 3 bases and 5 bases, there was a span of 9 bases. The CDR3 covers 13 residues.

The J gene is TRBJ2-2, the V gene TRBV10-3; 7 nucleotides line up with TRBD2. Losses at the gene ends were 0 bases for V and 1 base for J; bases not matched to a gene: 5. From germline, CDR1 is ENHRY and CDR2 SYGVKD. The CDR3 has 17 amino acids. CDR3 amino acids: CAISESTAGVNTGELFF. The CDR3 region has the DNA TGTGCCATCAGTGAGTCGACGGCGGGAGTGAACACCGGGGAGCTGTTTTTT.

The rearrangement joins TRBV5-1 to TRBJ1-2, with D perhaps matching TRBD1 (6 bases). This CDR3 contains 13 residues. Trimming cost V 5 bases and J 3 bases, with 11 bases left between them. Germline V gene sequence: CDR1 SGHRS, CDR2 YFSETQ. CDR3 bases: TGCGCCAGCAGAGTCGAGGGGGACTATGGCTACACCTTC. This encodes CASRVEGDYGYTF.

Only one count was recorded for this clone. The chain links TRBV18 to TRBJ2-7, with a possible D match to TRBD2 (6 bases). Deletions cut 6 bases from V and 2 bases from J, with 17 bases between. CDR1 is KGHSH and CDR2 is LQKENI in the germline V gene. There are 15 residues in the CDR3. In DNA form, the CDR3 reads TGTGCCAGCTCGGCCGGGACTTCACGAACCTACGAGCAGTACTTC. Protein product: CASSAGTSRTYEQYF.

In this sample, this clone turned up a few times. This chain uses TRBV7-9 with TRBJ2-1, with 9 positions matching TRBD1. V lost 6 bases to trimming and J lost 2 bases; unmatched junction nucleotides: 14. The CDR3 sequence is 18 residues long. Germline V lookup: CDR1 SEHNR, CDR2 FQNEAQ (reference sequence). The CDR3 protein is CASRNNAGQGKAYNEQFF. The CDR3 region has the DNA TGTGCCAGCAGGAATAATGCTGGACAGGGGAAGGCCTACAATGAGCAGTTCTTC.

The CDR3, as DNA: TGTGCCTCTCTAGCGGGAGGGCCTTTCAATGAGCAGTTCTTC. Its protein product is CASLAGGPFNEQFF. The rearrangement joins TRBV30 to TRBJ2-1, with 12 bases fitting TRBD2. The V gene end was trimmed by 7 bases and the J gene end by 6 bases; junction bases not matched to a gene: 7. Germline assignment: CDR1 GTSNPN and CDR2 SVGIG (reference sequence). This CDR3 spans 14 amino acids.

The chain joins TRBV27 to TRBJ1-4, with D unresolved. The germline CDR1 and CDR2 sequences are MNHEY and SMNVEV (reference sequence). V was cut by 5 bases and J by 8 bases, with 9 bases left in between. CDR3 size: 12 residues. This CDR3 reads CASSRHGEKLFF. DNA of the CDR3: TGTGCCAGCAGTAGACATGGCGAAAAACTGTTTTTT.

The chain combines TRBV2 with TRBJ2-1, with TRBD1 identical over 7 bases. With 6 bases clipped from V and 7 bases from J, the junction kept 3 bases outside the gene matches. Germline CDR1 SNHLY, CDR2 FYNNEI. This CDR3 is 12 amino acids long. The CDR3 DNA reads TGTGCCAGCAGGGGACAGTCGAATGAGCAGTTCTTC. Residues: CASRGQSNEQFF.

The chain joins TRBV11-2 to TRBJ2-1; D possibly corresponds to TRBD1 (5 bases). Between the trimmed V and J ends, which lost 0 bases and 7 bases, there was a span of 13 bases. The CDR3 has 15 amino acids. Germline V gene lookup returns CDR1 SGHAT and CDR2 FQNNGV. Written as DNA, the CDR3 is TGTGCCAGCAGCTTAGATTTCAAACAGGCAAATGAGCAGTTCTTC. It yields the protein CASSLDFKQANEQFF.

The DNA for the CDR3 is TGTGCCAGCAGTTTATTTGGGAGAACTAACTATGGCTACACCTTC. Protein: CASSLFGRTNYGYTF. The J gene is TRBJ1-2, the V gene TRBV27; no firm D call. Germline V CDR1 and CDR2: MNHEY, SMNVEV (reference sequence). V lost 1 base and J lost 0, with 9 bases in between. CDR3 length: 15 amino acids.

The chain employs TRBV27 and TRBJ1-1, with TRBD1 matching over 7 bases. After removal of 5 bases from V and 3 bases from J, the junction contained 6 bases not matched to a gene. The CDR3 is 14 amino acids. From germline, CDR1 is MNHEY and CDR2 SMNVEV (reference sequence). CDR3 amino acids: CASSDSTGYTEAFF. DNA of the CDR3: TGTGCCAGCAGTGACTCGACAGGGTACACTGAAGCTTTCTTT.

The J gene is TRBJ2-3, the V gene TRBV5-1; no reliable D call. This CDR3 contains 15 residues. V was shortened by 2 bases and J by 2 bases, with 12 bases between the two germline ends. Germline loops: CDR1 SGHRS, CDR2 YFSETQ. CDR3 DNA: TGCGCCAGCAGCTTAAATTCTCCTACCACAGATACGCAGTATTTT. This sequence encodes CASSLNSPTTDTQYF.

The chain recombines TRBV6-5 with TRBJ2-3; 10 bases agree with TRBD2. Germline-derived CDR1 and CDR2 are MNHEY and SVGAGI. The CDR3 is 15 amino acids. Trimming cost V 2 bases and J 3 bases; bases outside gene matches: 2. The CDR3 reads CASSYASGSTDTQYF. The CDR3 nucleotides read TGTGCCAGCAGTTACGCTAGCGGGAGTACAGATACGCAGTATTTT.

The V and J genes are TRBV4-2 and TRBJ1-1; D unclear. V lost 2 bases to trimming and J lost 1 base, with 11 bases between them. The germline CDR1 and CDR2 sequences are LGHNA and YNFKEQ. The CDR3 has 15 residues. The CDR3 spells CASSQNNPGNTEAFF. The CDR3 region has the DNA TGTGCCAGCAGCCAAAATAATCCGGGGAACACTGAAGCTTTCTTT.

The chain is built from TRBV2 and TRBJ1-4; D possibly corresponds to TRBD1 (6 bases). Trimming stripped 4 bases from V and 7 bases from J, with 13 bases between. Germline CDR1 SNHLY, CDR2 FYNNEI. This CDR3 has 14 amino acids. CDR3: CASSVQGVSEKLFF. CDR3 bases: TGTGCCAGCAGTGTACAGGGTGTAAGTGAAAAACTGTTTTTT.

CDR3 DNA sequence: TGTGCCAGCAGGGGGCAGTCCACCGGGGAGCTGTTTTTT. Its translation is CASRGQSTGELFF. The gene calls are TRBV2 and TRBJ2-2; weak D call: TRBD1 (5 bases). Between the trimmed V and J ends, which lost 6 bases and 4 bases, there was a span of 9 bases. The CDR3 sequence is 13 residues long. CDR1 is SNHLY and CDR2 is FYNNEI in the germline V gene.

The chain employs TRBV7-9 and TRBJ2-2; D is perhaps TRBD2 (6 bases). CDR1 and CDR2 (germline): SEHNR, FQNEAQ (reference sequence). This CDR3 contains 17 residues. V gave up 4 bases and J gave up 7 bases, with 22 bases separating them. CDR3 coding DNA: TGTGCCAGCAGCTATAAAGCTTTAACGGGGGATGGCGGGGAGCTGTTTTTT. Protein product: CASSYKALTGDGGELFF.

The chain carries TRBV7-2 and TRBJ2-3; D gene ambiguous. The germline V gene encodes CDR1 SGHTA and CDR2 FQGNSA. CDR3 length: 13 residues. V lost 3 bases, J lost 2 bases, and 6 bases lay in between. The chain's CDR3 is CASSFLYTDTQYF. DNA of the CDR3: TGTGCCAGCAGCTTTCTATACACAGATACGCAGTATTTT.

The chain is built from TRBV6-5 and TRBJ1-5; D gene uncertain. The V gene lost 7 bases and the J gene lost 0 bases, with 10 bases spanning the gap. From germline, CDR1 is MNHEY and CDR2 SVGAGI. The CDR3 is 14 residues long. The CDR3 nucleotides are TGTGCCAGCACACGGAGAAATAGCAATCAGCCCCAGCATTTT. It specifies CASTRRNSNQPQHF.